These T cell receptor beta chains were read from a single sample in a study of blood T cell repertoires in COVID-19. The protocol was immunoSEQ multiplex PCR, while the TCRdb copy is restricted to in-frame clones and leaves out a portion. The sample includes nearly 100,000 clones, approximately 88% of them seen just once. Input material: peripheral blood. Receptor source: a woman aged 60-75 years with acute or convalescent COVID-19. Each CDR3 is given with its conserved first and last residue. Each record gives: J gene, V gene, CDR3 protein.

j_gene: TRBJ2-7
v_gene: TRBV6-2/TRBV6-3
CDR3aa: CASSYRSEERYF

j_gene: TRBJ1-1
v_gene: TRBV28
CDR3aa: CASRILRGQVGDTEAFF

j_gene: TRBJ1-4
v_gene: TRBV28
CDR3aa: CASSLFGQANEKLFF

j_gene: TRBJ2-1
v_gene: TRBV6-4
CDR3aa: CASSDIGTDAVNEQFF

j_gene: TRBJ1-1
v_gene: TRBV11-2
CDR3aa: CASSLYRGENTEAFF

j_gene: TRBJ1-2
v_gene: TRBV2
CDR3aa: CASSGQGAFYGYTF

j_gene: TRBJ2-7
v_gene: TRBV21-1
CDR3aa: CASSKGKAGGSDHEQYF

j_gene: TRBJ2-5
v_gene: TRBV6-5
CDR3aa: CASSYSWRGGGETQYF

j_gene: TRBJ2-5
v_gene: TRBV19
CDR3aa: CASSKTGDQETQYF

j_gene: TRBJ2-1
v_gene: TRBV7-2
CDR3aa: CASSLEGQGIRNEQFF

j_gene: TRBJ2-7
v_gene: TRBV7-2
CDR3aa: CASSVRDRGYEQYF

j_gene: TRBJ1-2
v_gene: TRBV5-1
CDR3aa: CASSPRQMNGYTF

j_gene: TRBJ1-2
v_gene: TRBV30
CDR3aa: CAWSVNRGRRGIYGYTF

j_gene: TRBJ2-3
v_gene: TRBV25-1
CDR3aa: CASRQGPRDTQYF

j_gene: TRBJ1-2
v_gene: TRBV14
CDR3aa: CASSQVGAHNYGYTF

j_gene: TRBJ2-7
v_gene: TRBV11-3
CDR3aa: CASSLGGARNYEQYF

j_gene: TRBJ1-4
v_gene: TRBV7-9
CDR3aa: CASSFGQGEGEKLFF

j_gene: TRBJ2-3
v_gene: TRBV10-3
CDR3aa: CAIRNGGPGASDTQYF